The rows below give T cell receptor beta chains drawn from one sample of a study of OX40 agonist ivuxolimab in advanced cancers. Produced via immunoSEQ multiplex PCR; TCRdb's table is partial and in-frame only. The profile shows 50,000 to 75,000 clones, about 90% of them singletons. Sequencing was performed on CD4+ or CD8+ T cells sorted from blood, taken in a trial of the OX40 agonist ivuxolimab. The receptors derive from an adult with an advanced solid tumor such as melanoma, head and neck, liver or kidney cancer. The CDR3 runs from the conserved cysteine through the conserved F or W. Each record gives: V gene, J gene, D gene, clone size, CDR3 protein, CDR3 DNA. D genes are given only for firm matches. Size is omitted from some rows. Given values are once, few, many or a class for expanded clones.

TRBV5-1	TRBJ2-5	TRBD1	.	CASLGDRQRETQYF	TGCGCCAGCCTTGGGGACAGGCAAAGAGAGACCCAGTACTTC
TRBV6-5	TRBJ2-2	.	.	CASHRINTGELFF	TGTGCCAGCCATCGAATCAACACCGGGGAGCTGTTTTTT
TRBV27	TRBJ1-2	.	.	CASSSTRGNYGYTF	TGTGCCAGCAGCTCTACCAGGGGTAACTATGGCTACACCTTC
TRBV27	TRBJ2-1	.	.	CASSLFGLRDFGDNEQFF	TGTGCCAGCAGTTTATTTGGGTTGCGGGACTTTGGGGACAATGAGCAGTTCTTC
TRBV28	TRBJ1-2	TRBD1	.	CASRQGSNYGYTF	TGTGCCAGTAGACAGGGATCCAACTATGGCTACACCTTC
TRBV4-2	TRBJ1-1	.	.	CASSPRPENTEAFF	TGTGCCAGCAGCCCGAGGCCAGAAAACACTGAAGCTTTCTTT
TRBV6-1	TRBJ2-2	TRBD2	.	CASSVNVAGGANTGELFF	TGTGCCAGCAGTGTTAATGTAGCGGGGGGCGCGAACACCGGGGAGCTGTTTTTT
TRBV5-8	TRBJ2-7	.	.	CASSLASASQYF	TGTGCCAGCAGCTTGGCTAGCGCCAGTCAGTACTTC
TRBV6-1	TRBJ2-3	.	.	CASSEGASLVTDTQYF	TGTGCCAGCAGTGAAGGGGCAAGTTTGGTCACAGATACGCAGTATTTT
TRBV27	TRBJ1-1	TRBD1	.	CASRLLTGTGDLADTEAFF	TGTGCCAGCAGACTACTAACCGGGACAGGGGATCTTGCGGACACTGAAGCTTTCTTT
TRBV4-3	TRBJ2-7	.	.	CASSQERLAREQYF	TGCGCCAGCAGCCAAGAGAGGCTAGCGCGGGAGCAGTACTTC
TRBV7-2	TRBJ2-3	.	.	CASSLEGRVAADTQYF	TGTGCCAGCAGCCTAGAGGGACGGGTAGCGGCAGATACGCAGTATTTT
TRBV7-8	TRBJ2-5	.	.	CASSLLNRASETQYF	TGTGCCAGCAGCTTATTGAACAGGGCCTCGGAGACCCAGTACTTC
TRBV14	TRBJ1-6	.	.	CASSQVGQGRSPLHF	TGTGCCAGCAGCCAAGTTGGGCAGGGGAGGTCACCCCTCCACTTT
TRBV6-5	TRBJ2-1	.	.	CASSSPAVYNEQFF	TGTGCCAGCAGTTCCCCAGCGGTTTACAATGAGCAGTTCTTC
TRBV15	TRBJ2-4	.	.	CATSRPQGVKNIQYF	TGTGCCACCAGCAGACCTCAGGGCGTCAAAAACATTCAGTACTTC
TRBV7-3	TRBJ2-1	TRBD1	.	CASSRTGTVSYNEQFF	TGTGCCAGCAGCCGAACCGGGACAGTCTCCTACAATGAGCAGTTCTTC
TRBV18	TRBJ2-7	TRBD1	.	CASSPAPGQDYEQYF	TGTGCCAGCTCACCAGCCCCGGGACAGGACTACGAGCAGTACTTC
TRBV30	TRBJ2-5	.	.	CAWSAPPQYF	TGTGCCTGGAGTGCCCCTCCCCAGTACTTC
TRBV6-6	TRBJ2-7	.	.	CASRTGFYEQYF	TGTGCCAGCAGAACAGGCTTCTACGAGCAGTACTTC
TRBV6-5	TRBJ2-3	TRBD2	.	CASKQRGPSTDTQYF	TGTGCCAGCAAGCAGCGGGGGCCTTCCACAGATACGCAGTATTTT
TRBV28	TRBJ1-2	.	.	CASSVTSTNYGYTF	TGTGCCAGCAGTGTGACCTCTACTAACTATGGCTACACCTTC
TRBV5-1	TRBJ2-3	TRBD2	.	CASRLPSGGAYDTQYF	TGCGCCAGCAGACTTCCTAGCGGGGGGGCGTATGATACGCAGTATTTT
TRBV7-8	TRBJ1-5	.	.	CASSLRAGAYSNQPQHF	TGTGCCAGCAGCTTAAGGGCGGGGGCTTATAGCAATCAGCCCCAGCATTTT
TRBV5-1	TRBJ2-2	.	.	CASSLSGPRTGELFF	TGCGCCAGCAGCTTGTCGGGGCCGCGAACCGGGGAGCTGTTTTTT
TRBV10-2	TRBJ2-7	.	.	CASKIRQGSYEQYF	TGCGCCAGCAAGATTCGGCAGGGCTCCTACGAGCAGTACTTC
TRBV5-4	TRBJ1-1	.	.	CASSFGGRNTEAFF	TGTGCCAGCAGCTTTGGAGGGAGGAACACTGAAGCTTTCTTT
TRBV6-1	TRBJ1-5	TRBD1	.	CASRQGNQPQHF	TGTGCCAGCAGACAGGGGAACCAGCCCCAGCATTTT
TRBV5-1	TRBJ1-2	.	few	CASSPLGGDGYTF	TGCGCCAGCAGCCCCTTAGGCGGAGATGGCTACACCTTC
TRBV19	TRBJ2-2	.	.	CASTPEGTNTGELFF	TGTGCCAGTACCCCTGAAGGGACAAACACCGGGGAGCTGTTTTTT
TRBV6-5	TRBJ2-2	.	once	CASSPGGNTGELFF	TGTGCCAGCAGTCCCGGGGGGAACACCGGGGAGCTGTTTTTT
TRBV2	TRBJ1-5	.	.	CASSEREADPPQHF	TGTGCCAGCAGTGAGAGGGAAGCGGACCCGCCCCAGCATTTT
TRBV7-2	TRBJ2-2	TRBD1	.	CASSSYPGTGAGELFF	TGTGCCAGCAGCTCGTATCCCGGGACAGGGGCCGGGGAGCTGTTTTTT
TRBV19	TRBJ2-2	.	.	CASSMGIEVLVRIRTGELFF	TGTGCCAGTAGTATGGGGATCGAGGTCCTAGTGAGAATTAGAACCGGGGAGCTGTTTTTT
TRBV10-3	TRBJ2-2	.	.	CAISLQGYTGELFF	TGTGCCATCAGTTTGCAGGGTTACACCGGGGAGCTGTTTTTT
TRBV9	TRBJ2-7	TRBD2	once	CASSVKGGGGDEQYF	TGTGCCAGCAGCGTAAAGGGAGGCGGGGGTGACGAGCAGTACTTC
TRBV7-9	TRBJ2-1	.	.	CASSLATDYNEQFF	TGTGCCAGCAGCTTAGCGACAGACTACAATGAGCAGTTCTTC
TRBV5-6	TRBJ1-1	.	.	CASSGRVLGTEAFF	TGTGCCAGCAGCGGCAGGGTCTTGGGCACTGAAGCTTTCTTT
TRBV5-1	TRBJ2-7	TRBD2	.	CASSYGAGVSYEQYF	TGCGCCAGCAGCTATGGGGCGGGGGTATCCTACGAGCAGTACTTC
TRBV6-1	TRBJ1-4	.	few	CASRAPNEKLFF	TGTGCCAGCAGGGCTCCGAATGAAAAACTGTTTTTT
TRBV7-6	TRBJ2-3	.	.	CASSLANRVGADTQYF	TGTGCCAGCAGCTTAGCGAACAGGGTGGGTGCAGATACGCAGTATTTT
TRBV6-5	TRBJ2-7	.	.	CASSDRTYEQYF	TGTGCCAGCAGCGACAGGACCTACGAGCAGTACTTC
TRBV9	TRBJ2-7	TRBD1	.	CASSPGQGGYEQYF	TGTGCCAGCAGCCCCGGACAGGGGGGGTACGAGCAGTACTTC
TRBV5-1	TRBJ1-1	TRBD1	.	CASSLQGGVVTEAFF	TGCGCCAGCAGCTTGCAGGGGGGCGTCGTAACTGAAGCTTTCTTT
TRBV6-5	TRBJ1-2	TRBD1	.	CASSPQGGTNYGYTF	TGTGCCAGCAGCCCACAGGGGGGAACTAACTATGGCTACACCTTC
TRBV12-5	TRBJ1-5	TRBD1	.	CASANPGGNNQPQHF	TGTGCTAGTGCTAACCCAGGGGGCAACAATCAGCCCCAGCATTTT
TRBV2	TRBJ2-2	.	few	CASSVSDFGELFF	TGTGCCAGCAGTGTTTCCGATTTCGGGGAGCTGTTTTTT
TRBV6-6	TRBJ1-2	TRBD1	.	CASATGQVNYGYTF	TGTGCCAGCGCGACAGGACAGGTTAACTATGGCTACACCTTC
TRBV28	TRBJ2-3	.	.	CASSLGGARDTQYF	TGTGCCAGCAGTTTAGGGGGGGCCAGGGATACGCAGTATTTT
TRBV5-1	TRBJ1-4	.	.	CASSLNTQGEGEKLFF	TGCGCCAGCAGCCTAAACACTCAGGGAGAAGGTGAAAAACTGTTTTTT
TRBV11-3	TRBJ2-3	TRBD1	.	CASRLGQGAADTQYF	TGTGCCAGCAGACTGGGACAGGGGGCGGCCGATACGCAGTATTTT
TRBV5-1	TRBJ2-2	TRBD1	.	CASAPGQPNTGELFF	TGCGCCAGTGCCCCGGGACAGCCTAACACCGGGGAGCTGTTTTTT
TRBV15	TRBJ2-2	.	.	CATSRDSHTTGELFF	TGTGCCACCAGCAGAGATTCGCATACCACCGGGGAGCTGTTTTTT